These T cell receptor beta chains were read from a single sample in a study of T cells after yellow fever vaccination. Via MiXCR, TCRdb re-called the 5' RACE reads, giving one row per CDR3 protein. The table shows roughly 99,000 distinct CDR3 sequences, with less than 6% occurring only once. The sequences come from CD8+ T cells sorted from PBMCs, collected 10 days after the yellow fever booster vaccination. The receptors shown here come from a man between 18 and 35 years old who received the YFV17D yellow fever vaccine. CDR3s include the opening cysteine and the closing phenylalanine or tryptophan. D genes are given only for firm matches. A clone size is listed for some rows: how often the clone was seen (once, few, many), or a class if it is expanded.

clone_size j_call d_call v_call cdr3_nt cdr3_aa
medium-sized TRBJ2-3 . TRBV12-3/TRBV12-4 TGTGCCAGCAGTTTAACAGATACGCAGTATTTT CASSLTDTQYF
few TRBJ2-7 TRBD1 TRBV12-3/TRBV12-4 TGTGCCAGCAGTTTAACAAGGGACAGGAAGTCCTACGAGCAGTACTTC CASSLTRDRKSYEQYF
. TRBJ1-5 . TRBV6-2/TRBV6-3 TGTGCCAGCAGTAGGACCCCTCCCACCCGAAATCAGCCCCAGCATTTT CASSRTPPTRNQPQHF
. TRBJ2-3 . TRBV11-3 TGTGCCAGCAGCCTCGACCCAGGGCCAGTCACAGATACGCAGTATTTT CASSLDPGPVTDTQYF
. TRBJ2-3 . TRBV20-1 TGCAGTGCTAGAGAACCTACCGGGCCACAAGCAGATACGCAGTATTTT CSAREPTGPQADTQYF
. TRBJ1-1 TRBD1 TRBV13 TGTGCCAGCAGCTCTCGGGACGCCGGGACAGAGCTCACTGAAGCTTTCTTT CASSSRDAGTELTEAFF
few TRBJ2-5 . TRBV9 TGTGCCAGCAGCGGACAGAGCCCACAAGAGACCCAGTACTTC CASSGQSPQETQYF
. TRBJ2-6 TRBD1 TRBV19 TGTGCCAGTAGTATAATTGACAGGGGAAACTCTGGGGCCAACGTCCTGACTTTC CASSIIDRGNSGANVLTF
many TRBJ2-1 TRBD1 TRBV4-3 TGCGCCAGCAGCCAAGGACAGGGGGCCTACAATGAGCAGTTCTTC CASSQGQGAYNEQFF
. TRBJ2-1 TRBD1 TRBV9 TGTGCCAGCAGCGTTGCTGGGACAGGTCTCTACAATGAGCAGTTCTTC CASSVAGTGLYNEQFF
. TRBJ2-1 . TRBV19 TGTGCCAGTAGTATGCAGGGGAAGCGGGGCAATGAGCAGTTCTTC CASSMQGKRGNEQFF
few TRBJ2-3 . TRBV9 TGTGCCAGCAGCACCAAGGTGGGGGGCGGAGATACGCAGTATTTT CASSTKVGGGDTQYF
many TRBJ2-1 TRBD1 TRBV7-9 TGTGCCAGCAGCCCAGGACAGGGGGGTCTGAATGAGCAGTTCTTC CASSPGQGGLNEQFF
. TRBJ2-7 . TRBV20-1 TGCAGTGCTAGTCCTGAAAACTACGAGCAGTACTTC CSASPENYEQYF
. TRBJ1-2 . TRBV5-4 TGTGCCAGCAGCTTGGTGAATATACAAGGCTACACCTTC CASSLVNIQGYTF
few TRBJ2-3 TRBD2 TRBV12-3/TRBV12-4 TGTGCCAGCAGTTTCGGGGGGTTTAGCACAGATACGCAGTATTTT CASSFGGFSTDTQYF
few TRBJ2-5 . TRBV7-2 TGTGCCAGCAGCCCCTGGGGGGGCCCCCAGACCCAGTACTTC CASSPWGGPQTQYF
many TRBJ1-5 . TRBV4-1 TGCGCCAGCAGCCAAGTAGCGGACGAAAATCAGCCCCAGCATTTT CASSQVADENQPQHF
many TRBJ2-2 TRBD2 TRBV5-1 TGCGCCAGCAGCTCTAGCGGGGGGATTTACACCGGGGAGCTGTTTTTT CASSSSGGIYTGELFF
many TRBJ2-7 . TRBV29-1 TGCAGCGTTTCGGGGGTAGAGATCTCCTACGAGCAGTACTTC CSVSGVEISYEQYF
many TRBJ2-5 . TRBV12-3/TRBV12-4 TGTGCCAGCAGTGCCCCATGGCAAGAGACCCAGTACTTC CASSAPWQETQYF
. TRBJ2-5 . TRBV9 TGTGCCAGCAGCCCGAGGTACCAAGAGACCCAGTACTTC CASSPRYQETQYF
. TRBJ2-1 TRBD2 TRBV6-2/TRBV6-3 TGTGCCAGCAGTTACTCGACTAGCGACGGTGAGCAGTTCTTC CASSYSTSDGEQFF
. TRBJ2-7 TRBD2 TRBV4-3 TGCGCCAGCAGCCCGGGCGGGGGGGACTACGAGCAGTACTTC CASSPGGGDYEQYF
few TRBJ2-7 . TRBV29-1 TGCAGCGCGGTCGATAGGGGAGGAGGCTCCTACGAGCAGTACTTC CSAVDRGGGSYEQYF
few TRBJ2-5 TRBD1 TRBV6-5 TGTGCCAGCAGTGGAACCGGGACAGGGGCCGGAGAGACCCAGTACTTC CASSGTGTGAGETQYF
few TRBJ1-1 TRBD1 TRBV19 TGTGCCAGTAGTATTACCCCGGACAGGGAAGCTTTCTTT CASSITPDREAFF
many TRBJ2-6 . TRBV11-2 TGTGCCAGCAGCTCTGGGGCCAACGTCCTGACTTTC CASSSGANVLTF
. TRBJ2-3 . TRBV18 TGTGCCAGCTCACTTAGACCCGGTGATACGCAGTATTTT CASSLRPGDTQYF
. TRBJ2-3 TRBD2 TRBV5-1 TGCGCCAGCAGCGGCGACCCTAGCGGGGGGGCTACAGATACGCAGTATTTT CASSGDPSGGATDTQYF
. TRBJ2-1 . TRBV29-1 TGCAGCCCGGGGGTAGGTAATGAGCAGTTCTTC CSPGVGNEQFF
few TRBJ1-1 TRBD1 TRBV25-1 TGTGCCAGCATACCAGGGGGCCTCTCTGAAGCTTTCTTT CASIPGGLSEAFF
. TRBJ2-1 . TRBV27 TGTGCCAGCAGTTTATCTATTGGGGGGCGGAATGAGCAGTTCTTC CASSLSIGGRNEQFF
few TRBJ2-5 TRBD2 TRBV9 TGTGCCAGCAGCGCAACGACTACAAGCGGGGATGAAGAGACCCAGTACTTC CASSATTTSGDEETQYF
. TRBJ2-5 . TRBV5-1 TGCGCCAGCAACACCAGGGAGCTAGTTCAAGAGACCCAGTACTTC CASNTRELVQETQYF
. TRBJ2-3 TRBD2 TRBV10-2 TGCGCCTGTGAGCGGGGGGGCACAGATACGCAGTATTTT CACERGGTDTQYF
few TRBJ2-4 . TRBV29-1 TGCAGCGCCTTACTGATAGCCAAAAACATTCAGTACTTC CSALLIAKNIQYF
many TRBJ2-1 . TRBV6-5 TGTGCCAGCAGAGACGTGGGGGGCAATGAGCAGTTCTTC CASRDVGGNEQFF
. TRBJ2-5 . TRBV27 TGTGCCAGCGGAAGACAAGCCGAAGAGACCCAGTACTTC CASGRQAEETQYF
few TRBJ1-1 . TRBV9 TGTGCCAGCAGCGTAGGTTCGCCGGGTAGCACTGAAGCTTTCTTT CASSVGSPGSTEAFF
. TRBJ2-5 TRBD1 TRBV4-2 TGTGCCAGCGCCCAGGGACAGAGGGGGGAGACCCAGTACTTC CASAQGQRGETQYF
few TRBJ2-7 . TRBV5-6 TGTGCCAGCAGCCTCAGCGGGACACCCTACGAGCAGTACTTC CASSLSGTPYEQYF
. TRBJ1-1 . TRBV5-6 TGTGCCAGCAGCCCCTGGGGGGGGGCCACTGAAGCTTTCTTT CASSPWGGATEAFF
. TRBJ1-2 . TRBV23-1 TGCGCCAGCAGTCAATCAGGGGCAGTGCCTAACTATGGCTACACCTTC CASSQSGAVPNYGYTF
. TRBJ2-1 TRBD2 TRBV19 TGTGCCAGTAGTATTTATGGTTCGGGAGGGTTGAGTGAGCAGTTCTTC CASSIYGSGGLSEQFF
. TRBJ1-1 . TRBV6-2/TRBV6-3 TGTGCCAGCAGAACCGGGACTAACGGCATGAACACTGAAGCTTTCTTT CASRTGTNGMNTEAFF
. TRBJ1-5 . TRBV5-5 TGTGCCAGCAGCCCAGGGGAGTTTTATAGCAATCAGCCCCAGCATTTT CASSPGEFYSNQPQHF
few TRBJ2-1 . TRBV5-4 TGTGCCAGCAGCGCGCCGGGTTACAATGAGCAGTTCTTC CASSAPGYNEQFF
. TRBJ2-5 . TRBV4-1 TGCGCCAGCAGCCAAGTCGACGGGGGACAAGAGACCCAGTACTTC CASSQVDGGQETQYF
. TRBJ2-5 . TRBV5-4 TGTGCCAGCAGCCCAGGACAGTATCCGTACCAAGAGACCCAGTACTTC CASSPGQYPYQETQYF
few TRBJ2-3 TRBD2 TRBV4-3 TGCGCCAGCAGCCAAGTTGCGGGGGGGGCAGAGGTGGATACGCAGTATTTT CASSQVAGGAEVDTQYF
. TRBJ1-1 TRBD1 TRBV7-6 TGTGCCAGCAGATCAGGAAACAGGGGGTTGACTGAAGCTTTCTTT CASRSGNRGLTEAFF
. TRBJ2-7 . TRBV7-9 TGTGCCAGCAGCCACAGGGAACGCTACGAGCAGTACTTC CASSHRERYEQYF
. TRBJ2-3 TRBD2 TRBV7-2 TGTGCCAGCAGCTTAGCGTTGCGGGGGGGCACAGATACGCAGTATTTT CASSLALRGGTDTQYF
few TRBJ2-7 . TRBV6-2/TRBV6-3 TGTGCCAGCAGGGCAGACTACGAGCAGTACTTC CASRADYEQYF
. TRBJ1-6 TRBD1 TRBV6-2/TRBV6-3 TGTGCCAGCAGTTACTCGTCAGGGACAGGGGAGCGGACCCTCCACTTT CASSYSSGTGERTLHF
. TRBJ2-2 TRBD2 TRBV19 TGTGCCAGTAGTGTAGCGGGGCCGACCGGGGAGCTGTTTTTT CASSVAGPTGELFF
. TRBJ2-7 . TRBV12-3/TRBV12-4 TGTGCCAGCAGTTTGACTGATCGGGGGGCCGGCCACGAGCAGTACTTC CASSLTDRGAGHEQYF